What follows is one T cell receptor (beta chain) and its context. Its antigen is not known. Profiling relied on immunoSEQ multiplex PCR, and the TCRdb table lists in-frame clones only, not all of them. The sample records about 33,000 clones, more than 60% being singletons. The source of the sample is a study of OX40 agonist ivuxolimab in advanced cancers. General observations from the study: The study did not work out the antigen specificity of the expanded peripheral T cells.

The sequence derives from an adult with an advanced solid tumor such as melanoma, head and neck, liver or kidney cancer. The sample was CD4+ or CD8+ T cells sorted from blood, taken in a trial of the OX40 agonist ivuxolimab.

Written as DNA, the CDR3 is TGTGCCAGCAGCTTTTTGGGGGGGCTCCAAGAGACCCAGTACTTC. Amino acid sequence: CASSFLGGLQETQYF. The chain recombines TRBV2 with TRBJ2-5; tentative D call: TRBD2 (7 bases). This CDR3 spans 15 amino acids. V gave up 6 bases and J gave up 1 base, with 15 bases separating them. CDR1 SNHLY and CDR2 FYNNEI come from the germline V gene.